The following is a T cell receptor (beta chain) sequence with its context. Its specificity is unknown. The treatment: 19 received Ad26.COV2.S at low or high dose, single or two shots; 5 received placebo; per-sample allocation not given. Samples came from day 63 after the first vaccine or placebo injection. The entry originates in a study of Ad26.COV2.S vaccination and SARS-CoV-2 variants. About the study: Doses of Ad26.COV2.S were injected into muscle once or twice, 56 days apart.

General study results and limits: Non-spike TCR breadth showed similarity between vaccine and placebo recipients. Researchers cautioned that TCR breadth and depth analyses may have underestimated total T cell responses.

The method was immunoSEQ multiplex PCR; TCRdb's version includes in-frame clones alone and lacks a portion of them. Among roughly 380,000 clones listed, around 86% were seen once. The trim removed 4 bases at V and 9 bases at J, leaving 18 bases unmatched. The CDR3 has 17 residues. Germline V lookup: CDR1 SGHTA, CDR2 FQGTGA. The sequencing here drew on peripheral blood, taken in a trial of Ad26.COV2.S vaccine versus placebo. This rearrangement joins TRBV7-3 to TRBJ2-1; TRBD1 aligns across 7 bases. This TCR came from a person between 18 and 60 years old who received the Ad26.COV2.S COVID-19 vaccine or a placebo. DNA for the CDR3: TGTGCCAGCAGCTACTTACAGGGGCCTTCTTCCTCGACTGAGCAGTTCTTC. This translates into CASSYLQGPSSSTEQFF.